This record looks at one T cell receptor (beta chain) sequence and its context. This clonotype counts as medium-sized (0.01 to 0.1%) based on its frequency; no count is recorded. The antigen it recognizes is unknown. For CDR1 and CDR2, the germline V gene lists MGHDK and SYGVNS. The CDR3, cysteine through phenylalanine, is 12 amino acids long. The DNA is unrecorded. For both bulk and single-cell sequencing, libraries were prepared with the iRepertoire multiplex PCR system and TCR subtype-specific primers. Multiplex PCR using primers aimed at the V, D and J gene regions produced the bulk TCR beta libraries. Bulk TCR library preparation used roughly 95-500 ng of RNA per sample as input. An Illumina MiSeq was used to sequence bulk TCR beta amplicons. The authors' pipeline ran thus. Sample misassignments and low-quality sequencing reads were removed through quality control steps. CDR3 was defined as the amino acids between the V-gene Y[YFLI]C motif and the J-segment [FW]GXGT motif. CDR3 clonotypes and TRBV and TRBJ gene assignments were based on the IMGT database. For each sample, TRBV expression was normalized against the mean for the same gene in PBMC from 40 to 55 healthy donors. After TCRdb reprocessed the reads, each CDR3 protein sequence was kept as one row, without DNA. These V and J calls rely on TCRdb rather than the paper's analysis. The table for this sample lists around 5,700 distinct CDR3 sequences. About 16% of the sample lies in the top ten.

This record comes from a study of T cells in severe cutaneous drug reactions (dated by TCRdb to about 2019). For the study in its entirety: Between about 2010 and 2018, patients were recruited from Taiwan, Thailand and a European registry network. Enrollment was limited to patients whose SJS/TEN or DRESS diagnosis was probable or definite according to RegiSCAR criteria. To build the libraries, iRepertoire multiplex PCR was used, and the authors pointed to a comparison in which iRepertoire and 5' RACE methods, with or without UMI, captured abundant clonotypes similarly. The study combined bulk TCR sequencing with single-cell sequencing, quantitative PCR validation, functional assays and transgenic mouse experiments. The culprit drug was assigned using the Naranjo algorithm and the ALDEN drug causality algorithm. Blister fluids/cells, PBMC and other biological samples were taken from patients in the acute stage or the recovery stage.

The donors whose samples were sequenced had carbamazepine-induced Stevens-Johnson syndrome or toxic epidermal necrolysis (CBZ-SJS/TEN). The peripheral blood repertoires were obtained from CBZ-SJS/TEN patients of Han Chinese origin (about 5) and European origin (roughly 6). Patients with drug-induced severe cutaneous adverse reactions had T cell receptor repertoires profiled by next-generation sequencing to look for drug-specific clonotypes. The RNA was isolated from either blister cells of skin lesions or peripheral blood mononuclear cells. Study-wide conclusions, independent of this receptor: A public TCRbeta CDR3 was found in all seven CBZ-SJS/TEN blister samples (mean roughly 14%) but was undetectable or scarce in tolerant-control and healthy-donor PBMC. CBZ-SJS/TEN patients showed strongly increased TRBV12-4 usage, with an average of roughly 32% in blister cells and 4.5% to 5.5% in PBMC. The authors noted that whether the public TCR generalizes to SJS/TEN caused by other drugs still needs further study.

This sequence uses TRBV25-1 and TRBJ1-1. The sample taken for sequencing was PBMCs. The sequence came from a human donor with a severe cutaneous adverse drug reaction. The CDR3 loop reads CASSESQTEAFF.